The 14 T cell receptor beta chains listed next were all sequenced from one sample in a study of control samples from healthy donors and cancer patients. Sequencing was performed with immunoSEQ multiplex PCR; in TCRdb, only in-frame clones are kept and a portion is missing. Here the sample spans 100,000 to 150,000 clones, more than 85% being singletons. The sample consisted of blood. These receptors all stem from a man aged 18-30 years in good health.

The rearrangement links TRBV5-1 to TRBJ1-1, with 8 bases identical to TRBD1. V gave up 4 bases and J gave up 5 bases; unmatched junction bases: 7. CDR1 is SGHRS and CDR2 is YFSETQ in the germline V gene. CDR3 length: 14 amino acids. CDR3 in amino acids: CASSPGQGSTEAFF. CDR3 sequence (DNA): TGCGCCAGCAGCCCAGGACAGGGTTCGACTGAAGCTTTCTTT. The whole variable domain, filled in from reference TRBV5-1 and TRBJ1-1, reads KAGVTQTPRYLIKTRGQQVTLSCSPISGHRSVSWYQQTPGQGLQFLFEYFSETQRNKGNFPGRFSGRQFSNSRSEMNVSTLELGDSALYLCASSPGQGSTEAFFGQGTRLTVV.

The CDR3 loop is CASSLKIGTDTQYF. CDR3 DNA sequence: TGTGCCAGCAGCTTGAAGATCGGCACAGATACGCAGTATTTT. The chain recombines TRBV5-4 with TRBJ2-3; D gene uncertain. CDR3 length equals 14 residues. Trimming stripped 1 base from V and 1 base from J, with 7 bases between. Germline V gene lookup returns CDR1 SGHNT and CDR2 YYREEE (reference sequence).

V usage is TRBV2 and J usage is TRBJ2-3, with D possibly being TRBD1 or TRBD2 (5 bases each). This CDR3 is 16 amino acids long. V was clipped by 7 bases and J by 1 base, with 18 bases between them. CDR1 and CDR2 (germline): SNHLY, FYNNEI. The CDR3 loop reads CASTPRDVSRTDTQYF. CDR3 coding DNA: TGTGCCAGCACCCCCCGGGACGTCTCTCGCACAGATACGCAGTATTTT. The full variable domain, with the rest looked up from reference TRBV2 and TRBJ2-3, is EPEVTQTPSHQVTQMGQEVILRCVPISNHLYFYWYRQILGQKVEFLVSFYNNEISEKSEIFDDQFSVERPDGSNFTLKIRSTKLEDSAMYFCASTPRDVSRTDTQYFGPGTRLTVL.

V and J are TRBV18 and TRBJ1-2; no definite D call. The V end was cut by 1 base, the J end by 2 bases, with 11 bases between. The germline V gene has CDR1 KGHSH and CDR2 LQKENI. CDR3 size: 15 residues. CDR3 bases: TGTGCCAGCTCACCACGGACCGAAATAAACTATGGCTACACCTTC. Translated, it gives CASSPRTEINYGYTF.

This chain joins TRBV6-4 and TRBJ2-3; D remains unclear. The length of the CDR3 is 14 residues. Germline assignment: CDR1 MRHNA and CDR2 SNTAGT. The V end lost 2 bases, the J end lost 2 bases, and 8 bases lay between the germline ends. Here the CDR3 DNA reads TGTGCCAGCAGTGACAGTGGGTTCACAGATACGCAGTATTTT. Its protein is CASSDSGFTDTQYF.

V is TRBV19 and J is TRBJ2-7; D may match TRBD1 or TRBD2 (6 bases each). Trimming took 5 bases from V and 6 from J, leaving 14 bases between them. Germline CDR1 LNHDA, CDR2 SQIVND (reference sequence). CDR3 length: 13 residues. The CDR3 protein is CASSRRGQGEQYF. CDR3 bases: TGTGCCAGTAGTCGACGGGGGCAGGGCGAGCAGTACTTC.

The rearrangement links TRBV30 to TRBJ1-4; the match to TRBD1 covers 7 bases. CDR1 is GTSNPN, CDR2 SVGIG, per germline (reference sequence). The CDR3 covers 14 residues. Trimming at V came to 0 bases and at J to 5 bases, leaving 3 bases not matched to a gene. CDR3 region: CAWSVAGGNEKLFF. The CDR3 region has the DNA TGTGCCTGGAGTGTAGCAGGGGGGAATGAAAAACTGTTTTTT.

Here the CDR3 DNA reads TGTGCCAGTAGTAAATTTGACTCTGGAAACACCATATATTTT. Protein: CASSKFDSGNTIYF. The chain couples TRBV19 to TRBJ1-3; D call uncertain. There are 14 residues in the CDR3. V lost 4 bases and J 0 bases, leaving 7 bases between the germline ends. CDR1 is LNHDA, CDR2 SQIVND, per germline (reference sequence).

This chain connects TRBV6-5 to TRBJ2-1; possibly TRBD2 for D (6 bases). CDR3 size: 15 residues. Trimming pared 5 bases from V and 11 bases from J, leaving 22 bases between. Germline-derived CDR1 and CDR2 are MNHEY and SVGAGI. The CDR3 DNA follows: TGTGCCAGCAGTCCCCCCGGGACTTTTATAATGAAGCAGTTCTTC. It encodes CASSPPGTFIMKQFF.

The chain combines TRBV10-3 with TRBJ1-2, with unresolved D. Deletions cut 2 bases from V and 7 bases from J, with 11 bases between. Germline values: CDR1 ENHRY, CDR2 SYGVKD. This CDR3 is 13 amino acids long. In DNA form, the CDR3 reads TGTGCCATCAGTGAGAGCCTTGACGGTGGCTACACCTTC. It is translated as CAISESLDGGYTF.

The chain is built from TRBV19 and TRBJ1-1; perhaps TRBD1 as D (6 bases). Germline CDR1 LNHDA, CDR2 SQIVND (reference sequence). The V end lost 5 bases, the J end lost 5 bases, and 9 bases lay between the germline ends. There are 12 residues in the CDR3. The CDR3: CASSAGETEAFF. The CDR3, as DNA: TGTGCCAGTAGTGCAGGGGAAACTGAAGCTTTCTTT.

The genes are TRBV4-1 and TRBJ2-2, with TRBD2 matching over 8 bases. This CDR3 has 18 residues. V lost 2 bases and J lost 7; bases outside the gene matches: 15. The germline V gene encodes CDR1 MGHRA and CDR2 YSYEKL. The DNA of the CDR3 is TGCGCCAGCAGCCAAAGGTCTTCCGGGGGGGCCGTCTACGGGGAGCTGTTTTTT. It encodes CASSQRSSGGAVYGELFF.

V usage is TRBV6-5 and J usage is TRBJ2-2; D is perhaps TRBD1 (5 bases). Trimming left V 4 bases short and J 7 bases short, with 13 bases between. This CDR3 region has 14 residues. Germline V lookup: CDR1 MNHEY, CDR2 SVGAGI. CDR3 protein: CASSSGINGGELFF. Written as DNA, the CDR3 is TGTGCCAGCAGTTCAGGGATCAATGGCGGGGAGCTGTTTTTT.

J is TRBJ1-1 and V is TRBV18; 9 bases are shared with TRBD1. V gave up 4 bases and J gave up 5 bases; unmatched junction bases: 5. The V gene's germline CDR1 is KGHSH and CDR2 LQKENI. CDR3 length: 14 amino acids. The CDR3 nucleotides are TGTGCCAGCTCACTGGGACAGGGAGGTACTGAAGCTTTCTTT. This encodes CASSLGQGGTEAFF.